One sample yielded the 28 T cell receptor beta chains listed below, sequenced in a study of blood T cells in healthy people across ages. The second PCR ran roughly 6 to 11 cycles with a sample-barcoded 5' primer and J-beta primers. TCRdb reanalysed the 5' RACE reads using MiXCR and keeps one entry per CDR3 protein. The sample lists 450,000 to 700,000 distinct CDR3 sequences; roughly a quarter were seen once. The material sequenced was blood. These receptor sequences come from a woman between 70 and 85 years old in good health.

This clonotype came up many times. J is TRBJ2-3 and V is TRBV11-1; D remains ambiguous. With 5 bases removed from V and 2 bases from J, the gap between germline ends came to 5 bases. This CDR3 has 12 residues. CDR1 and CDR2 (germline): SGHAT, FQDESV (reference sequence). DNA of the CDR3: TGTGCCAGCAGCCACTACACAGATACGCAGTATTTT. It specifies CASSHYTDTQYF.

This clonotype turned up a few times. A junction end diverges from the germline sequence, so it may reflect a read error. The chain recombines TRBV27 with TRBJ1-2; D might be TRBD1 (6 bases). The germline CDR1 and CDR2 sequences are MNHEY and SMNVEV (reference sequence). This CDR3 region has 14 residues. CDR3 in amino acids: CTSSFGTPANGYTF. CDR3 sequence (DNA): TGTACCAGCAGTTTCGGGACACCAGCGAATGGCTACACCTTC.

The chain links TRBV3-1 to TRBJ1-1; D call uncertain. V lost 1 base and J 5 bases, leaving 11 bases between the germline ends. This CDR3 has 14 residues. The germline CDR1 and CDR2 sequences are LGHDT and YNNKEL (reference sequence). The CDR3 loop reads CASSQGLIGTEAFF. CDR3 DNA sequence: TGTGCCAGCAGCCAAGGACTGATTGGGACTGAAGCTTTCTTT. Complete variable domain (other parts from reference TRBV3-1 and TRBJ1-1): DTAVSQTPKYLVTQMGNDKSIKCEQNLGHDTMYWYKQDSKKFLKIMFSYNNKELIINETVPNRFSPKSPDKAHLNLHINSLELGDSAVYFCASSQGLIGTEAFFGQGTRLTVV.

This clonotype was observed a handful of times. The V and J genes are TRBV5-1 and TRBJ1-2, with 12 bases fitting TRBD1. Germline CDR1 is SGHRS and CDR2 is YFSETQ. V lost 4 bases and J lost 6; bases outside the gene matches: 7. This CDR3 is built from 15 residues. This CDR3 is CASSVDRDRGHGYTF. The CDR3, as DNA: TGCGCCAGCAGCGTGGACCGGGACAGGGGGCATGGCTACACCTTC. Full variable domain (missing parts from reference TRBV5-1 and TRBJ1-2): KAGVTQTPRYLIKTRGQQVTLSCSPISGHRSVSWYQQTPGQGLQFLFEYFSETQRNKGNFPGRFSGRQFSNSRSEMNVSTLELGDSALYLCASSVDRDRGHGYTFGSGTRLTVV.

J is TRBJ2-5 and V is TRBV5-1; tentative D call: TRBD2 (6 bases). Trimming left V 0 bases short and J 4 bases short, with 22 bases between. The CDR3 contains 18 residues. The germline V gene has CDR1 SGHRS and CDR2 YFSETQ. The CDR3 here is CASSLAGSGSYGGETQYF. CDR3 DNA sequence: TGCGCCAGCAGCTTGGCCGGGAGCGGGTCATATGGAGGAGAGACCCAGTACTTC.

The chain links TRBV6-5 to TRBJ2-1; D might be TRBD1 or TRBD2, each matching 7 bases. Germline CDR1 is MNHEY and CDR2 is SVGAGI. The CDR3 has 16 residues. Trimming removed 2 bases from V and 8 bases from J, with 19 bases in between. CDR3: CASSYGPRGGKDEQFF. The CDR3 DNA follows: TGTGCCAGCAGTTACGGCCCCAGGGGGGGCAAGGATGAGCAGTTCTTC.

The V call is TRBV20-1, the J call TRBJ1-1, with D possibly TRBD1 on 6 matching bases. V was trimmed by 1 base and J by 8 bases, leaving 8 bases between them. The CDR3 is made up of 11 amino acids. Germline V gene sequence: CDR1 DFQATT, CDR2 SNEGSKA (reference sequence). The CDR3 spells CSARAGTEAFF. CDR3 in DNA: TGCAGTGCTAGAGCCGGGACAGAAGCTTTCTTT.

The V call is TRBV5-1, the J call TRBJ1-2; the D is unclear. The germline V gene has CDR1 SGHRS and CDR2 YFSETQ. Trimming shortened V by 4 bases and J by 1 base, and 11 bases separated the two germline ends. The CDR3 is made up of 14 amino acids. CDR3 region: CASSPSLFNYGYTF. Here the CDR3 DNA reads TGCGCCAGCAGCCCCTCGCTGTTTAACTATGGCTACACCTTC.

This clonotype was recorded a few times. A read error may produce the germline difference seen at one junction end. The V call is TRBV7-8, the J call TRBJ2-5; unclear D gene. TRBJ2-1 explains the end of the DNA better; the J call may be wrong. Per germline, CDR1 SGHVS and CDR2 FQNEAQ. CDR3 length: 10 residues. For the CDR3, the DNA is TGTGCCAGCGGCTTTGGTGAGCAGTTCTTC. Residues: CASGFGEQFF.

J is TRBJ2-1 and V is TRBV4-2, with TRBD1 matching 7 bases. From germline, CDR1 is LGHNA and CDR2 YNFKEQ. The CDR3 covers 16 residues. Trimming took 0 bases from V and 8 from J; bases not matched to a gene: 10. CDR3 nucleotide sequence: TGTGCCAGCAGCCAAGATTGGGGACAGAGGGGCGATGAGCAGTTCTTC. This gives the protein CASSQDWGQRGDEQFF.

This clonotype was detected only a few times. The V gene is TRBV7-9, the J gene TRBJ1-2; weak D call: TRBD1 (6 bases). This CDR3 is built from 14 residues. Germline loops: CDR1 SEHNR, CDR2 FQNEAQ (reference sequence). V lost 4 bases and J 4 bases, leaving 13 bases between the germline ends. CDR3 protein: CASSYTGTIYGYTF. The CDR3 DNA follows: TGTGCCAGCAGCTACACAGGGACTATCTATGGCTACACCTTC.

This clonotype was seen more than once but under ten times. This sequence joins TRBV3-1 and TRBJ2-2; D unclear. The CDR3 extends over 12 amino acids. Trimming took 11 bases from V and 4 from J, leaving 11 bases between them. From germline, CDR1 is LGHDT and CDR2 YNNKEL (reference sequence). The CDR3 loop is CAARRGTGELFF. CDR3 nucleotides: TGTGCCGCTCGGCGTGGCACCGGGGAGCTGTTTTTT.

This clonotype was seen only a few times. This rearrangement joins TRBV4-2 to TRBJ1-1, with a weak D call TRBD1 (6 bases). Per germline, CDR1 LGHNA and CDR2 YNFKEQ. The CDR3 runs 15 residues. Trimming pared 0 bases from V and 2 bases from J, leaving 10 bases between. The CDR3 is CASSQEDRTNTEAFF. CDR3 nucleotides: TGTGCCAGCAGCCAAGAGGACAGAACTAACACTGAAGCTTTCTTT.

This clonotype was observed a handful of times. This chain uses TRBV29-1 with TRBJ2-5; D assignment may be TRBD1 or TRBD2 (5 bases each). CDR3 length: 12 residues. CDR1 is SQVTM, CDR2 ANQGSEA, per germline. V dropped 7 bases and J dropped 2 bases, with 11 bases sitting between them. DNA of the CDR3: TGCAGCGCGTTCGAGGGGCAAGAGACCCAGTACTTC. Translating it yields CSAFEGQETQYF.

The rearrangement uses TRBV7-9 and TRBJ1-4; the match to TRBD1 covers 8 bases. V gave up 4 bases and J gave up 4 bases; unmatched junction bases: 11. The CDR3 consists of 17 residues. Germline V gene sequence: CDR1 SEHNR, CDR2 FQNEAQ (reference sequence). CDR3 coding DNA: TGTGCCAGCAGCTATGGACAGGGAGGGGCTCTTAATGAAAAACTGTTTTTT. As protein: CASSYGQGGALNEKLFF. The variable domain in full, with the rest retrieved from reference TRBV7-9 and TRBJ1-4, is DTGVSQNPRHKITKRGQNVTFRCDPISEHNRLYWYRQTLGQGPEFLTYFQNEAQLEKSRLLSDRFSAERPKGSFSTLEIQRTEQGDSAMYLCASSYGQGGALNEKLFFGSGTQLSVL.

The sample holds a few counts of this clonotype. The chain recombines TRBV29-1 with TRBJ1-5; D uncertain. V was pared by 3 bases and J by 3 bases, with 9 bases between. Germline V gene sequence: CDR1 SQVTM, CDR2 ANQGSEA. The CDR3 length is 13 residues. For the CDR3, the DNA is TGCAGCGTTGATGTAGGGAACAATCAGCCCCAGCATTTT. Protein sequence: CSVDVGNNQPQHF.

This chain connects TRBV7-2 to TRBJ2-7, with a weak D call TRBD1 (6 bases). CDR1 is SGHTA, CDR2 FQGNSA, per germline. Trimming cost V 4 bases and J 4 bases, with 11 bases left between them. The CDR3 runs 13 residues. In DNA, the CDR3 is TGTGCCAGCAGCTGGGACATGGGGTACGAGCAGTACTTC. Translating it yields CASSWDMGYEQYF.

The chain joins TRBV6-5 to TRBJ2-3, with D perhaps given as TRBD1 or TRBD2 (5 bases each). Germline CDR1 MNHEY, CDR2 SVGAGI. The CDR3 length is 15 residues. V was shortened by 2 bases and J by 8 bases, with 17 bases between the two germline ends. The CDR3 region is CASSYGSGPLSTQYF. CDR3 DNA: TGTGCCAGCAGTTACGGCTCGGGACCCCTATCTACGCAGTATTTT.

This clonotype was seen many times. V is TRBV15 and J is TRBJ2-1; 10 bases line up with TRBD1. This CDR3 has 16 amino acids. Per the germline V gene, CDR1 is LNHNV and CDR2 is YYDKDF (reference sequence). V gave up 1 base and J gave up 4 bases; unmatched junction bases: 4. The CDR3 reads CATSRAGTGAYNEQFF. The CDR3 coding sequence is TGTGCCACCAGCAGAGCCGGGACAGGGGCATACAATGAGCAGTTCTTC.

The genes are TRBV5-1 and TRBJ2-5, with a tentative D call TRBD2 (5 bases). The CDR3 sequence is 15 residues long. CDR1 and CDR2 (germline): SGHRS, YFSETQ. The V gene lost 7 bases and the J gene lost 1 base, with 17 bases spanning the gap. The CDR3 sequence is CASQTMSGPQETQYF. The DNA of the CDR3 is TGCGCCAGCCAGACCATGAGCGGACCCCAAGAGACCCAGTACTTC.

CDR3 nucleotide sequence: TGCGCCAGCAGCTTGGAAGGGGCCATGAACACTGAAGCTTTCTTT. It is translated as CASSLEGAMNTEAFF. This chain joins TRBV5-1 and TRBJ1-1; tentative D call: TRBD1 (5 bases). Per the germline V gene, CDR1 is SGHRS and CDR2 is YFSETQ. This CDR3 spans 15 amino acids. V shed 0 bases and J shed 0 bases, with 9 bases lying between them.

The chain is built from TRBV7-3 and TRBJ1-5; perhaps TRBD1 as D (6 bases). Germline CDR1 is SGHTA and CDR2 is FQGTGA. The CDR3 runs 13 residues. Trimming stripped 2 bases from V and 5 bases from J, with 7 bases between. CDR3 bases: TGTGCCAGCAGCTTACACAGGGATCAGCCCCAGCATTTT. Translation gives CASSLHRDQPQHF.

This clonotype was seen a few times. The V gene is TRBV5-1, the J gene TRBJ1-1; D is unresolved. The CDR3 contains 16 residues. With 6 bases removed from V and 1 base from J, the gap between germline ends came to 19 bases. The germline V gene encodes CDR1 SGHRS and CDR2 YFSETQ. The CDR3 bases are TGCGCCAGCACTATTGAAAAATTCAGAGGGAACACTGAAGCTTTCTTT. Protein: CASTIEKFRGNTEAFF.

This clonotype was found a few times. The chain links TRBV4-2 to TRBJ2-1; the D gene could be TRBD1 or TRBD2 (7 bases each). The V and J ends lost 0 bases and 5 bases respectively, with 14 bases between them. The germline V gene encodes CDR1 LGHNA and CDR2 YNFKEQ. CDR3 length equals 16 residues. The DNA of the CDR3 is TGTGCCAGCAGCCAAGATCAGGGGGGGAGAAACAATGAGCAGTTCTTC. This translates into CASSQDQGGRNNEQFF.

This chain connects TRBV14 to TRBJ2-1; D gene uncertain. The CDR3 spans 11 residues. In germline, CDR1 is SGHDN, CDR2 FVKESK. Trimming shortened V by 1 base and J by 9 bases, and 4 bases separated the two germline ends. CDR3 region: CASSQAREQFF. CDR3 sequence (DNA): TGTGCCAGCAGCCAAGCCCGTGAGCAGTTCTTC.

This clonotype was counted a single time. The chain joins TRBV20-1 to TRBJ2-6; no clear D. Trimming pared 3 bases from V and 7 bases from J, leaving 10 bases between. The CDR3 loop spans 13 amino acids. Germline V gene data show CDR1 as DFQATT and CDR2 as SNEGSKA (reference sequence). The CDR3 nucleotides are TGCAGTGCTAGGCATCAAGGAGCCAACGTCCTGACTTTC. It translates to CSARHQGANVLTF.

This clonotype has a count of ten or more. The chain links TRBV4-2 to TRBJ2-7; 7 bases align to TRBD2. There are 14 residues in the CDR3. V lost 1 base to trimming and J lost 1 base; unmatched junction nucleotides: 1. CDR1 and CDR2 (germline): LGHNA, YNFKEQ. The CDR3 reads CASSQVGGSYEQYF. Written as DNA, the CDR3 is TGTGCCAGCAGCCAAGTGGGAGGGTCCTACGAGCAGTACTTC.

This clonotype has at least ten counts. The chain couples TRBV15 to TRBJ2-5; weak D call: TRBD1 (5 bases). The CDR3 covers 13 residues. Between the trimmed V and J ends, which lost 0 bases and 5 bases, there was a span of 7 bases. Germline CDR1 LNHNV, CDR2 YYDKDF (reference sequence). The CDR3 DNA reads as TGTGCCACCAGCAGAGACAGGGCGGAGACCCAGTACTTC. It yields the protein CATSRDRAETQYF.